This record looks at one TCR beta chain sequence and its context. This clone was detected ten times or more. It lacks a known antigen. Per-base quality was not reported, and no clone a single base away is much larger than it. The sample comes from a study of beta chain features in type 1 diabetes (dated by TCRdb to 2016 to 2018). Some background on the complete study: Mean age, gender distribution, total cell number and subset yield did not differ between patients and healthy donors. Across all samples, 90 million to 130 million sorted cells were examined, and cell number per subset correlated strongly with RNA yield. The study compared the TCRB repertoires of sorted circulating CD4+ T cell subsets in recently diagnosed type 1 diabetes patients with those in matched healthy donors. Whereas all 30 or so donors provided naive and central memory subsets, regulatory and stem cell-like memory subsets were isolated from just 8 patients and roughly 8 healthy donors. Results and caveats for the whole study, not just this receptor: Shorter templates might have been favored by PCR, but patient and control samples were amplified and corrected together, so both groups would have been affected equally by any skew. Patients with type 1 diabetes made fewer insertions and deleted more nucleotides at VDJ recombination sites, implying thymic rearrangement abnormalities. Because small numbers of individuals were included in the HLA sub-analyses, any influence of HLA type on TCRB rearrangement was left unresolved. A moderate but significant shortening of TCRB CDR3 length was observed in type 1 diabetes patients in all four CD4+ subsets. Because cDNA was sequenced instead of genomic DNA, activated cells with high expression could be over-represented, although the groups did not differ in activation or CD3 levels. Naive, central memory and regulatory TCRB repertoires appeared to be more alike among patients than among healthy donors.

The entire amount of isolated RNA was reverse transcribed using the High Capacity cDNA Reverse Transcription Kit, so the sequenced TCRB transcripts were expressed ones. Deep immunoSEQ sequencing was performed on naive, central memory and regulatory T cell samples, with an average of roughly 3.5 million total reads per sample. After sorted cells were lysed in RLT buffer, RNA was extracted with DNase-treated RNeasy Micro or Mini kits, with the choice depending on cell number. Each cell subset was processed separately to prevent cross-contamination, with patient and healthy donor samples processed together. Using the immunoSEQ multiplex PCR, TCRB sequences were amplified from cDNA into 87-bp fragments spanning the CDR3 region. Sequencing of the amplicons was performed on the Illumina HiSeq platform. The original methods were these. PCR bias was corrected computationally using synthetic template baselines, and reads within Hamming distance 2 were collapsed, with unmergeable singletons discarded. Reads were aligned to IMGT to assign V, D and J genes, CDR3 length, and insertions or deletions at six rearrangement sites. Clonotype counts were normalized to sorted cell number within each subset before computing true diversity and Gini coefficients with the tcR R package. Repertoire sharing was quantified using the overlap coefficient calculated on TCRB nucleotide sequences. As stored in TCRdb, this immuneACCESS dataset retains in-frame rearrangements with V and J assigned. A fraction of the clones does not appear; measured against another copy, unresolved V genes explain less than half of the discrepancy, and the remainder lacks a known reason. The V and J calls and clone size were taken over from that table, and D and trimming were inferred from the DNA. Counted in this sample were about 140,000 clones; 9% to 10% of them appeared once. 0.55% to 0.75% of the sample lies in the top ten.

A single peripheral blood draw of about 116 mL on average was collected from each donor into heparinised tubes. Using a panel that included CD45RO, CCR7, CD25, CD127, CD95 and CD27, naive, central memory, regulatory and stem cell-like memory CD4+ T cells were sorted on a BD FACSAria II. A purity above 98% was achieved for all sorted populations. Right away, PBMCs were isolated by Lymphoprep density gradient centrifugation and were stained directly, with no culture step. So that batch effects would be minimized, each experiment stained and sorted samples in pairs, pairing one healthy donor with one patient. CDR3 length: 15 amino acids, cysteine to phenylalanine. Only the CDR3 DNA is retained, 45 bases long and in frame from the first base. CDR1 SGDLS and CDR2 YYNGEE were looked up in the germline V gene. Trimming removed 5 bases from V and 3 bases from J, leaving 16 bases between the germline ends.

The source material was central memory CD4+ T cells from blood. This sequence originates from a woman between 40 and 50 years old in good health. This receptor chain uses TRBV9 and TRBJ2-3; TRBD2 is possibly the D segment (6 matching bases). The nucleotides are TGTGCCAGCAGTTCATTTAGCGGAGCAACAGATACGCAGTATTTT. It encodes CASSSFSGATDTQYF. Reference TRBV9 and TRBJ2-3 proteins supply the regions before and after the CDR3; the full variable domain is: DSGVTQTPKHLITATGQRVTLRCSPRSGDLSVYWYQQSLDQGLQFLIQYYNGEERAKGNILERFSAQQFPDLHSELNLSSLELGDSALYFCASSSFSGATDTQYFGPGTRLTVL.